This T cell receptor (beta chain) was sequenced for a study of blood T cell repertoires in COVID-19. Study-wide background: The origin of the acute and convalescent COVID-19 samples was the United States, Italy and Spain. PBMCs, B-cell-depleted T cells, or T cells provided the cDNA or gDNA that made up the material.

Per the germline V gene, CDR1 is SGHVS and CDR2 is FQNEAQ. The germline V and J ends were trimmed by 5 bases and 3 bases, with 13 bases remaining between them. CDR3 length: 15 residues. In the authors' methods: Amplification with reference gene primers provided the estimates of nucleated cell counts. Here immunoSEQ multiplex PCR was the method, and the copy in TCRdb shows in-frame clones only, minus some. The D gene and trimming were derived from the DNA, and the V and J assignments and clone size from that table. Of tens of thousands of clones detected, 75% to 85% appear once; the ten largest clones hold under 7.5%. Patients from Seattle were sampled longitudinally, starting during active infection.

The TCR was taken from a man aged 25-45 years with COVID-19, enrolled during active disease. V is TRBV7-8 and J is TRBJ2-2, with D possibly being TRBD2 (6 bases). The sample comprised peripheral blood. The CDR3 spells CASSRLGGYTGELFF. CDR3 nucleotides: TGTGCCAGCAGCAGGCTTGGGGGGTACACCGGGGAGCTGTTTTTT.